This T cell receptor beta chain was sequenced for a study of T cell repertoires in cytomegalovirus infection (dated by TCRdb to the late 2010s). General notes on the study: Donor HLA type was relevant to the analysis, because carriage of CMV infection together with the matching HLA type was indicated by public TCR beta signatures. Overall study results and their limits: In both this cohort and an independent cohort of 352 donors, the cumulative frequency of public TCR beta family members distinguished carriers of CMV infection plus the relevant HLA type. The ex vivo response was dominated by HLA-C-restricted CMV-specific TCR beta clonotypes, and the single most frequent clonotype in two of eight donors was supplied by these HLA-C-restricted clonotypes.

A note on this clonotype: This receptor's antigen is unknown. There are no base qualities to consult, and no much larger clone falls within one base.

Sequencing instrument: Illumina HiSeq 1500. TCRdb applied fastp at Q25 and MiXCR to the public reads, then kept only in-frame beta chains. All rows with the same CDR3 protein become a single entry with the most common DNA and genes. The sample contains 680,000 or so distinct CDR3 sequences, 35% to 45% of them found a single time. The ten top clones hold under 3.5% of the sample. Based on the germline V gene, the CDR1 and CDR2 sequences are MNHEY and SVGAGI. Relative to germline, V is 10 bases shorter and J is 5 bases shorter, with 14 bases between their ends. Counted from cysteine to phenylalanine, this CDR3 has 12 amino acids. Only the CDR3 region is kept as DNA, spanning 36 bases read in frame from base 1.

The receptor was derived from a human donor in good health (CMV status not recorded). Some clones in this sample may be carry-over from other donors' samples. Sequenced: PBMCs. This chain is built from TRBV6-5 and TRBJ1-2, with no reliable assignment of the D segment. CDR3 sequence: CATRLLGYGYTF. The DNA sequence is given as TGTGCCACCCGGTTATTGGGGTATGGCTACACCTTC.